This T cell receptor (beta chain) was obtained from a study of shared clonotypes between healthy human individuals. The method was immunoSEQ multiplex PCR; TCRdb's version includes in-frame clones alone and lacks a portion of them. The sample lists over a million clones; 75% to 85% were seen once. Germline V CDR1 and CDR2: MDHEN, SYDVKM. CDR3 length: 12 amino acids. Trimming shortened V by 1 base and J by 6 bases, and 7 bases separated the two germline ends. For this clone: Other DNA sequences within the sample encode an identical CDR3.

This receptor was identified in a man between 18 and 35 years old in good health. Some clones in this sample may be carry-over from other donors' samples. Sequenced input: memory CD4+ T cells from PBMCs. Subset indicated: CD45RA-negative fraction. This chain connects TRBV28 to TRBJ2-7; D is ambiguous. In DNA form, the CDR3 reads TGTGCCAGCAGTTTATCGGGTGGCGAGCAGTACTTC. This encodes CASSLSGGEQYF.